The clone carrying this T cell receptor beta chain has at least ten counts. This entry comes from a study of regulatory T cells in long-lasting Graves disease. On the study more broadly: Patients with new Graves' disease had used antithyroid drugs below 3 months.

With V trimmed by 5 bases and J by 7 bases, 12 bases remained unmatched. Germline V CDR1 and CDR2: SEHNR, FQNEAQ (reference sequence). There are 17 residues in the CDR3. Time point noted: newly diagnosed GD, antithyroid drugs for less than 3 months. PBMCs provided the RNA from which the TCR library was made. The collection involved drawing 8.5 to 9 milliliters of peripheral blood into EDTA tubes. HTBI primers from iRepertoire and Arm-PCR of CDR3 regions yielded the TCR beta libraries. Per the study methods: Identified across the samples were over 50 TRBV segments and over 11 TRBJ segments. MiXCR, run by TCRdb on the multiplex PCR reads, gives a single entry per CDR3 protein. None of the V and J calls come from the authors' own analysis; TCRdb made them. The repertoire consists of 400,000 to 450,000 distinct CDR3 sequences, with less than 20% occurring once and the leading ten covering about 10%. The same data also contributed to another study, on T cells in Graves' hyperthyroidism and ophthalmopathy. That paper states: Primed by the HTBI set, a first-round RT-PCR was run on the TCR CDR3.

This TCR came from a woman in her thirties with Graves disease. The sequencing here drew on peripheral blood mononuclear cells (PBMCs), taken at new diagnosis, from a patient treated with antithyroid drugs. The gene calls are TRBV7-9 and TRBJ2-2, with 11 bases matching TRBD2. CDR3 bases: TGTGCCAGCAGCCCCGAATCTAGCGGGAGGACGATCGGGGAGCTGTTTTTT. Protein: CASSPESSGRTIGELFF.